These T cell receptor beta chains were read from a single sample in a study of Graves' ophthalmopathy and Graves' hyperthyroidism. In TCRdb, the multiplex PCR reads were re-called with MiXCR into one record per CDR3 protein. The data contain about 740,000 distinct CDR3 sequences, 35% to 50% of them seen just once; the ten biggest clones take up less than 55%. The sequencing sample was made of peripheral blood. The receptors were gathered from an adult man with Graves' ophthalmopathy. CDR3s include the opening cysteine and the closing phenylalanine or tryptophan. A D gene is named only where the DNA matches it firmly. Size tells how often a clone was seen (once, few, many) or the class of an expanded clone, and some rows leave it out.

TGTGCCAGCAGTACGGTGGGGCAAAACACCTTC,CASSTVGQNTF,TRBJ1-2,TRBV7-2,NA,NA
TGCAGTGCCAGAACTAGCGGGAGCAACGAGCAGTACTTC,CSARTSGSNEQYF,TRBJ2-7,TRBV20-1,TRBD2,NA
TGCAGTGCTAGGGCAGGGACAGGGTGGGATCAGCCCCAGCATTTT,CSARAGTGWDQPQHF,TRBJ1-5,TRBV20-1,TRBD1,few
TGTGCCAGCAGCTTATCCGTTGGGTCACCCCCCCACTTT,CASSLSVGSPPHF,TRBJ1-6,TRBV7-2,NA,NA
TGTGCCACCAGTCAGCAAGGGACGTCTGGCAATCAGCCCCAGCATTTT,CATSQQGTSGNQPQHF,TRBJ1-5,TRBV24-1,NA,NA
TGTGCCAGCAGCTTAGGTTCGCCAGGCCAGGGTGGCTACACCTTC,CASSLGSPGQGGYTF,TRBJ1-2,TRBV7-8,NA,few
TGTGCCAGCAGCCAGAACTCTGGAAACACCATATATTTT,CASSQNSGNTIYF,TRBJ1-3,TRBV11-2,NA,many
TGTGCCAGCAGTGAAGGACCGGCAGGGGACCTCTACGAGCAGTACTTC,CASSEGPAGDLYEQYF,TRBJ2-7,TRBV6-6,NA,few
TGTGCCACCAGCGGCGCGGGGGCCAGCACTGAAGCTTTCTTT,CATSGAGASTEAFF,TRBJ1-1,TRBV15,NA,many
TGCAGTGCTACACAGGGGAAGTACTATGGCTACACCTTC,CSATQGKYYGYTF,TRBJ1-2,TRBV20-1,TRBD1,few
TGCGCCAGCAGCCAAGGGGCCAGGGGGCGGGAGGAGCTGTTTTTT,CASSQGARGREELFF,TRBJ2-2,TRBV4-3,TRBD1,NA
TGTGCCCTAGAGGAAGACACTGAAGCTTTCTTT,CALEEDTEAFF,TRBJ1-1,TRBV7-9,NA,many
TGTGCCAGCAGCGACCCCCAAACCGGGGCAGGGTCCTCGCAAGAGACCCAGTACTTC,CASSDPQTGAGSSQETQYF,TRBJ2-5,TRBV9,NA,NA
TGCAGCGTAGGCGGGACTAGCGGGGTGGCGAGTGAGCAGTACTTC,CSVGGTSGVASEQYF,TRBJ2-7,TRBV29-1,TRBD2,NA
TGCAGCGTTGTGGCAGGGGCGAGGGAGACCCAGTACTTC,CSVVAGARETQYF,TRBJ2-5,TRBV29-1,NA,NA
TGTGCCAGCAGCAGAGCCCCCAGGAAGGAGACTGAAGCTTTCTTT,CASSRAPRKETEAFF,TRBJ1-1,TRBV12-3/TRBV12-4,NA,NA
TGTGCCAGCAGGGAGGGACAGGAACTTTACTACGAGCAGTACTTC,CASREGQELYYEQYF,TRBJ2-7,TRBV2,TRBD1,few
TGCAGCGCCATCAGGGTTGGAACTGAAGCTTTCTTT,CSAIRVGTEAFF,TRBJ1-1,TRBV29-1,NA,once
TGCAGTGCCCGGGAGAGCTCCTACGAGCAGTACTTC,CSARESSYEQYF,TRBJ2-7,TRBV20-1,NA,NA
TGTGCCAGCAGTTTCTGGGCAGACCTAAACTATGGCTACACCTTC,CASSFWADLNYGYTF,TRBJ1-2,TRBV25-1,NA,once
TGTGCCAGCAGCTCTAGTAAAGGACCGCTGGAGAACACTGAAGCTTTCTTT,CASSSSKGPLENTEAFF,TRBJ1-1,TRBV5-5,NA,few
TGTGCCACCAGTGCTCGACTCCCGAACACCGGGGAGCTGTTTTTT,CATSARLPNTGELFF,TRBJ2-2,TRBV24-1,NA,NA
TGTGCCAGCAGCCCCCAGACAGGGAGCTCCTACGAGCAGTACTTC,CASSPQTGSSYEQYF,TRBJ2-7,TRBV7-8,TRBD1,many
TGTGCCAGCACCGCGGGACAGGGGAACACCGGGGAGCTGTTTTTT,CASTAGQGNTGELFF,TRBJ2-2,TRBV12-3/TRBV12-4,TRBD1,few
TGTGCCAGCAGCTTGGTTCTTACCGCGAACACTGAAGCTTTCTTT,CASSLVLTANTEAFF,TRBJ1-1,TRBV5-4,NA,few
TGCGCCAGCAGCCCAGGGACAGGGGTTTCGGACACTGAAGCTTTCTTT,CASSPGTGVSDTEAFF,TRBJ1-1,TRBV5-1,TRBD1,few
TGTGCCAGCAGCTTAATGTGGCAAGAGAGAGGCTACACCTTC,CASSLMWQERGYTF,TRBJ1-2,TRBV7-9,NA,NA
TGTGCCAGCAGCCAAGATGGGGGGGTCCCCGTCGGTGAAGCTTTCTTT,CASSQDGGVPVGEAFF,TRBJ1-1,TRBV7-9,NA,NA
TGCGCCAGCAGCCGCGGCGGGACAGGGTTGTCCGAGCAGTACTTC,CASSRGGTGLSEQYF,TRBJ2-7,TRBV5-1,TRBD1,few
TGCAGTGCTACCCCCCGGGGAGGGTACGAGCAGTACTTC,CSATPRGGYEQYF,TRBJ2-7,TRBV20-1,TRBD2,NA
TGTGCCAGCAGCCAAGTGTGGGGTCAGGAGCAGCCCCAGCATTTT,CASSQVWGQEQPQHF,TRBJ1-5,TRBV3-1,NA,few